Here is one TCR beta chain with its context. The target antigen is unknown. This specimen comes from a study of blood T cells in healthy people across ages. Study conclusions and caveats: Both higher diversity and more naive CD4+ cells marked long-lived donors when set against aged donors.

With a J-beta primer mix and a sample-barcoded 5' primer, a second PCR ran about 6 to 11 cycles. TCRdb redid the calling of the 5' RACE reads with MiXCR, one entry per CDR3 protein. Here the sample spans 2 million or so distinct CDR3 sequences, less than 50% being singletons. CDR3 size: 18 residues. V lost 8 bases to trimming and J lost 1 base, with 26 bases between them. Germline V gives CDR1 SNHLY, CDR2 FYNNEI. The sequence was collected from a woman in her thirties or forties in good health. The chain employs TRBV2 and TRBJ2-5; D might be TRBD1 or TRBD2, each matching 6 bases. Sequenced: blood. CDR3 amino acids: CASPLGTEKGGSQETQYF. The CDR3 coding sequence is TGTGCCAGCCCCCTTGGGACGGAAAAGGGGGGTTCCCAAGAGACCCAGTACTTC. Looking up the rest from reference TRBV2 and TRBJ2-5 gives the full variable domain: EPEVTQTPSHQVTQMGQEVILRCVPISNHLYFYWYRQILGQKVEFLVSFYNNEISEKSEIFDDQFSVERPDGSNFTLKIRSTKLEDSAMYFCASPLGTEKGGSQETQYFGPGTRLLVL.